These T cell receptor beta chains were read from a single sample in a study of cytomegalovirus exposure and HLA in healthy donors. Profiled with immunoSEQ multiplex PCR; TCRdb holds only in-frame clones, not every one. The sample consists of around 110,000 clones, around four fifths of them appearing once. The sequenced sample consisted of PBMCs. The receptors derive from a man aged 50 to 59 in good health and CMV-seronegative. The CDR3 runs from the conserved cysteine through the conserved F or W. D genes are given only for firm matches. Clone size is not always given. Where it is, it says once, few, many or a class for expanded clones.

v_call: TRBV28; clone_size: .; d_call: .; cdr3_length: 15; j_call: TRBJ1-1; cdr3_nt: TGTGCCAGCAGCGAGAACGACAGACAGAACACTGAAGCTTTCTTT; cdr3_aa: CASSENDRQNTEAFF
v_call: TRBV4-3; clone_size: few; d_call: .; cdr3_length: 15; j_call: TRBJ1-6; cdr3_nt: TGCGCCAGCAGCCAAGATTACAGGGTTAATTCACCCCTCCACTTT; cdr3_aa: CASSQDYRVNSPLHF
v_call: TRBV18; clone_size: .; d_call: TRBD1; cdr3_length: 16; j_call: TRBJ1-4; cdr3_nt: TGTGCCAGCTCACCAATGGACAGGGGGCGCGGGGAAAAACTGTTTTTT; cdr3_aa: CASSPMDRGRGEKLFF
v_call: TRBV15; clone_size: .; d_call: .; cdr3_length: 12; j_call: TRBJ1-1; cdr3_nt: TGTGCCACCAGCAACTTTGGCACTGAAGCTTTCTTT; cdr3_aa: CATSNFGTEAFF
v_call: TRBV25-1; clone_size: few; d_call: TRBD1; cdr3_length: 16; j_call: TRBJ1-1; cdr3_nt: TGTGCCAGCAGCCCTGGGACAGGGCAGGCGGACACTGAAGCTTTCTTT; cdr3_aa: CASSPGTGQADTEAFF
v_call: TRBV7-2; clone_size: .; d_call: TRBD2; cdr3_length: 18; j_call: TRBJ2-5; cdr3_nt: TGTGCCAGCAGCCCTAGACTAGCGGGGGGTATTTACCAAGAGACCCAGTACTTC; cdr3_aa: CASSPRLAGGIYQETQYF
v_call: TRBV7-9; clone_size: .; d_call: .; cdr3_length: 14; j_call: TRBJ1-3; cdr3_nt: TGTGCCAGCAGCCCACTCGGCTCTGGAAACACCATATATTTT; cdr3_aa: CASSPLGSGNTIYF
v_call: TRBV19; clone_size: .; d_call: .; cdr3_length: 12; j_call: TRBJ2-5; cdr3_nt: TGTGCCAGTAGTGAGGGTGGGGAGACCCAGTACTTC; cdr3_aa: CASSEGGETQYF
v_call: TRBV4-2; clone_size: .; d_call: .; cdr3_length: 16; j_call: TRBJ1-2; cdr3_nt: TGTGCCAGCAGCCAAGAGATCCGGGACACTTACTATGGCTACACCTTC; cdr3_aa: CASSQEIRDTYYGYTF
v_call: TRBV4-1; clone_size: .; d_call: TRBD1; cdr3_length: 17; j_call: TRBJ1-1; cdr3_nt: TGCGCCAGCAGCCAAAGTCCCGGGACAGGGCGAAGAGGTGAAGCTTTCTTT; cdr3_aa: CASSQSPGTGRRGEAFF
v_call: TRBV7-9; clone_size: .; d_call: .; cdr3_length: 14; j_call: TRBJ1-4; cdr3_nt: TGTGCCAGCAGCCGACAGGCCTTTAATGAAAAACTGTTTTTT; cdr3_aa: CASSRQAFNEKLFF
v_call: TRBV5-4; clone_size: .; d_call: .; cdr3_length: 14; j_call: TRBJ2-2; cdr3_nt: TGTGCCAGCAGCTACCTAGCAGGCACCGGGGAGCTGTTTTTT; cdr3_aa: CASSYLAGTGELFF
v_call: TRBV19; clone_size: .; d_call: TRBD2; cdr3_length: 14; j_call: TRBJ2-2; cdr3_nt: TGTGCCAGTAGTATAGGCGGGGGCACCGGGGAGCTGTTTTTT; cdr3_aa: CASSIGGGTGELFF
v_call: TRBV30; clone_size: .; d_call: TRBD2; cdr3_length: 15; j_call: TRBJ2-1; cdr3_nt: TGTGCCTGGACACCCCTTAGCGGGGGTTACAATGAGCAGTTCTTC; cdr3_aa: CAWTPLSGGYNEQFF
v_call: TRBV2; clone_size: .; d_call: .; cdr3_length: 12; j_call: TRBJ1-2; cdr3_nt: TGTGCCAGCACACAGGGACGCTATGGCTACACCTTC; cdr3_aa: CASTQGRYGYTF
v_call: TRBV4-1; clone_size: .; d_call: TRBD2; cdr3_length: 15; j_call: TRBJ2-2; cdr3_nt: TGCGCCAGCAGCCCCGGGACTAGGAACACCGGGGAGCTGTTTTTT; cdr3_aa: CASSPGTRNTGELFF
v_call: TRBV30; clone_size: .; d_call: .; cdr3_length: 17; j_call: TRBJ1-2; cdr3_nt: TGTGCCTGGAGTGTAACGACCTCCGGGCCAGGAGGACGGGGCTACACCTTC; cdr3_aa: CAWSVTTSGPGGRGYTF
v_call: TRBV6-6; clone_size: .; d_call: TRBD1; cdr3_length: 15; j_call: TRBJ1-3; cdr3_nt: TGTGCCAGCAGTCCCCCGGGACAGATAGGAAACACCATATATTTT; cdr3_aa: CASSPPGQIGNTIYF
v_call: TRBV19; clone_size: .; d_call: .; cdr3_length: 13; j_call: TRBJ2-5; cdr3_nt: TGTGCCAGTAGTTACCCAGGAAAAGAGACCCAGTACTTC; cdr3_aa: CASSYPGKETQYF
v_call: TRBV5-6; clone_size: .; d_call: .; cdr3_length: 11; j_call: TRBJ1-2; cdr3_nt: TGTGCCAGCAGTACGAGCTATGGCTACACCTTC; cdr3_aa: CASSTSYGYTF
v_call: TRBV10-3; clone_size: .; d_call: TRBD2; cdr3_length: 23; j_call: TRBJ2-1; cdr3_nt: TGTGCCATCAGTGAGTCGGGGTCCTCCGGGACTAGCTACGAATCGGGGGGCTTGGATGAGCAGTTCTTC; cdr3_aa: CAISESGSSGTSYESGGLDEQFF
v_call: TRBV5-1; clone_size: .; d_call: .; cdr3_length: 12; j_call: TRBJ2-5; cdr3_nt: TGCGCCAGCAGCGCGGGCCAAGAGACCCAGTACTTC; cdr3_aa: CASSAGQETQYF
v_call: TRBV9; clone_size: few; d_call: TRBD1; cdr3_length: 18; j_call: TRBJ1-6; cdr3_nt: TGTGCCAGCAGCGCGCAGGGGGCTAACCCCCCTTGGAATTCACCCCTCCACTTT; cdr3_aa: CASSAQGANPPWNSPLHF
v_call: TRBV7-3; clone_size: .; d_call: .; cdr3_length: 13; j_call: TRBJ2-3; cdr3_nt: TGTGCCAGCAGCTTAACAACCCCGGGTACGCAGTATTTT; cdr3_aa: CASSLTTPGTQYF
v_call: TRBV6-4; clone_size: few; d_call: TRBD2; cdr3_length: 16; j_call: TRBJ2-3; cdr3_nt: TGTGCCAGCAGTACCGGGACTAGCGGGGGGGCTGATACGCAGTATTTT; cdr3_aa: CASSTGTSGGADTQYF
v_call: TRBV29-1; clone_size: once; d_call: .; cdr3_length: 15; j_call: TRBJ2-1; cdr3_nt: TGCAGCGCCTCAGGTGGGAGCAGCTCCTACAATGAGCAGTTCTTC; cdr3_aa: CSASGGSSSYNEQFF
v_call: TRBV5-6; clone_size: .; d_call: TRBD1; cdr3_length: 15; j_call: TRBJ2-3; cdr3_nt: TGTGCCAGCAGCTTGGTAACAGGGGTTTCAGATACGCAGTATTTT; cdr3_aa: CASSLVTGVSDTQYF
v_call: TRBV11-3; clone_size: .; d_call: .; cdr3_length: 13; j_call: TRBJ1-1; cdr3_nt: TGTGCCAGCAGTAATACAGAGAACACTGAAGCTTTCTTT; cdr3_aa: CASSNTENTEAFF
v_call: TRBV4-1; clone_size: .; d_call: TRBD2; cdr3_length: 17; j_call: TRBJ2-5; cdr3_nt: TGCGCCAGCAGCCCCCTCGTAGTAGCGGGGGGGCTAGAGACCCAGTACTTC; cdr3_aa: CASSPLVVAGGLETQYF
v_call: TRBV7-7; clone_size: .; d_call: TRBD1; cdr3_length: 16; j_call: TRBJ2-7; cdr3_nt: TGTGCTAGCAGCCCTGGGACAGCCGAAAGCTCCTACGAGCAGTACTTC; cdr3_aa: CASSPGTAESSYEQYF
v_call: TRBV4-3; clone_size: .; d_call: .; cdr3_length: 12; j_call: TRBJ1-1; cdr3_nt: TGCGCCAGCAGCCCCCCGTTCGCTGAAGCTTTCTTT; cdr3_aa: CASSPPFAEAFF
v_call: TRBV27; clone_size: once; d_call: .; cdr3_length: 16; j_call: TRBJ1-6; cdr3_nt: TGTGCCCCCAGTTCTCTCGACAGTCCTTATAATTCACCCCTCCACTTT; cdr3_aa: CAPSSLDSPYNSPLHF
v_call: TRBV10-1; clone_size: .; d_call: TRBD2; cdr3_length: 16; j_call: TRBJ2-3; cdr3_nt: TGCGCCAGCAGTGCGGAACTAGCGGGGGGCACAGATACGCAGTATTTT; cdr3_aa: CASSAELAGGTDTQYF
v_call: TRBV5-1; clone_size: .; d_call: TRBD1; cdr3_length: 14; j_call: TRBJ2-5; cdr3_nt: TGCGCCAGCAGCTTCGGACAGGAAATACAGACCCAGTACTTC; cdr3_aa: CASSFGQEIQTQYF
v_call: TRBV27; clone_size: .; d_call: .; cdr3_length: 16; j_call: TRBJ1-5; cdr3_nt: TGTGCCAGCAGCTCCCAAGGGGGGGCAGGCAATCAGCCCCAGCATTTT; cdr3_aa: CASSSQGGAGNQPQHF
v_call: TRBV6-1; clone_size: .; d_call: TRBD1; cdr3_length: 13; j_call: TRBJ2-3; cdr3_nt: TGTGCCAGCAGCGAGACAGGGCCAGATACGCAGTATTTT; cdr3_aa: CASSETGPDTQYF
v_call: TRBV2; clone_size: .; d_call: .; cdr3_length: 11; j_call: TRBJ2-1; cdr3_nt: TGTGCCAGCACCTTCGGGGATGAGCAGTTCTTC; cdr3_aa: CASTFGDEQFF
v_call: TRBV7-9; clone_size: .; d_call: .; cdr3_length: 12; j_call: TRBJ2-2; cdr3_nt: TGTTCCAGCAGCCTTGGGCGGGGCGAGCTGTTTTTT; cdr3_aa: CSSSLGRGELFF
v_call: TRBV19; clone_size: once; d_call: TRBD1; cdr3_length: 14; j_call: TRBJ1-4; cdr3_nt: TGTGCCAGTAGACCGGGACAGATGAATGAAAAACTGTTTTTT; cdr3_aa: CASRPGQMNEKLFF
v_call: TRBV2; clone_size: .; d_call: .; cdr3_length: 11; j_call: TRBJ2-7; cdr3_nt: TGTGCCAGCCAGGTGGGGAGCGAGCAGTACTTC; cdr3_aa: CASQVGSEQYF
v_call: TRBV2; clone_size: .; d_call: TRBD1; cdr3_length: 15; j_call: TRBJ2-1; cdr3_nt: TGTGCCAGCAGTGAAAGGACAGGCTCCTACAATGAGCAGTTCTTC; cdr3_aa: CASSERTGSYNEQFF
v_call: TRBV4-1; clone_size: .; d_call: .; cdr3_length: 15; j_call: TRBJ1-2; cdr3_nt: TGCGCCAGCAGCCAACCCGGGACTCCAAAGCGGGGCTACACCTTC; cdr3_aa: CASSQPGTPKRGYTF
v_call: TRBV19; clone_size: .; d_call: TRBD1; cdr3_length: 12; j_call: TRBJ2-1; cdr3_nt: TGTGCCAGCGAGGACAGGGCCAATGAGCAGTTCTTC; cdr3_aa: CASEDRANEQFF
v_call: TRBV11-2; clone_size: .; d_call: .; cdr3_length: 13; j_call: TRBJ2-1; cdr3_nt: TGTGCCAGCAGCTTAACGGCAGGCACTGAGCAGTTCTTC; cdr3_aa: CASSLTAGTEQFF
v_call: TRBV2; clone_size: .; d_call: TRBD2; cdr3_length: 16; j_call: TRBJ2-7; cdr3_nt: TGTGCCAGCAGCGCTGGACTAGCGGGGGACTCCTACGAGCAGTACTTC; cdr3_aa: CASSAGLAGDSYEQYF
v_call: TRBV9; clone_size: once; d_call: .; cdr3_length: 14; j_call: TRBJ1-1; cdr3_nt: TGTGCCAGCAGCCCCATGACCCGACAGCTTGAAGCTTTCTTT; cdr3_aa: CASSPMTRQLEAFF
v_call: TRBV4-2; clone_size: .; d_call: .; cdr3_length: 16; j_call: TRBJ2-5; cdr3_nt: TGTGCCAGCAGCCAAGGCCAAAGGGGGGGCCAAGAGACCCAGTACTTC; cdr3_aa: CASSQGQRGGQETQYF
v_call: TRBV6-1; clone_size: .; d_call: .; cdr3_length: 13; j_call: TRBJ1-5; cdr3_nt: TGTGCCAGTTTCGGGGACACCTATCAGCCCCAGCATTTT; cdr3_aa: CASFGDTYQPQHF
v_call: TRBV2; clone_size: .; d_call: TRBD1; cdr3_length: 14; j_call: TRBJ1-1; cdr3_nt: TGTGCCAGCAGCCAGGACAGGGTTGTAACTGAAGCTTTCTTT; cdr3_aa: CASSQDRVVTEAFF
v_call: TRBV18; clone_size: .; d_call: .; cdr3_length: 16; j_call: TRBJ1-6; cdr3_nt: TGTGCCAGCTCACCAAGAGAGAATGGTGCTAATTCACCCCTCCACTTT; cdr3_aa: CASSPRENGANSPLHF
v_call: TRBV2; clone_size: .; d_call: .; cdr3_length: 12; j_call: TRBJ1-2; cdr3_nt: TGTGCCAGCAGTGGAATTGGGGGGGGCTACACCTTC; cdr3_aa: CASSGIGGGYTF
v_call: TRBV29-1; clone_size: few; d_call: TRBD1; cdr3_length: 12; j_call: TRBJ1-2; cdr3_nt: TGCAGCGTGTTAGACAGGGGGTCTGGCTACACCTTC; cdr3_aa: CSVLDRGSGYTF
v_call: TRBV6-1; clone_size: .; d_call: .; cdr3_length: 13; j_call: TRBJ1-5; cdr3_nt: TGTGCCAGCAGTGAACGGGGAAATCAGCCCCAGCATTTT; cdr3_aa: CASSERGNQPQHF
v_call: TRBV19; clone_size: .; d_call: .; cdr3_length: 12; j_call: TRBJ2-2; cdr3_nt: TGTGCCAGTAGTCCAGGGACCGGGGAGCTGTTTTTT; cdr3_aa: CASSPGTGELFF
v_call: TRBV18; clone_size: .; d_call: .; cdr3_length: 16; j_call: TRBJ2-5; cdr3_nt: TGTGCCAGCTCACCTCAGGGGTTCGGCAACCAAGAGACCCAGTACTTC; cdr3_aa: CASSPQGFGNQETQYF
v_call: TRBV9; clone_size: .; d_call: TRBD2; cdr3_length: 16; j_call: TRBJ2-3; cdr3_nt: TGTGCCAGCAGCGTAGATCAAGCGGGGAGGTCAGATACGCAGTATTTT; cdr3_aa: CASSVDQAGRSDTQYF
v_call: TRBV7-9; clone_size: once; d_call: TRBD1; cdr3_length: 18; j_call: TRBJ1-2; cdr3_nt: TGTTCCAGCAGCCCGATCGCAGGGGGCGCCCTCTCTAACTATGGCTACACCTTC; cdr3_aa: CSSSPIAGGALSNYGYTF